These 20 T cell receptor beta chains came from one sample sequenced in a study of early T cells in non-severe SARS-CoV-2 infection. TCRdb re-called the 5' RACE reads through MiXCR, storing one row per CDR3 protein. The sample comprises 60,000 to 70,000 distinct CDR3 sequences, approximately 6.1% of which are singletons, and about 3.4% rests with the top ten. The material was whole blood, obtained at baseline. The receptors originated from an adult who was a healthcare worker with PCR-confirmed SARS-CoV-2 infection or an uninfected control (not recorded which).

This clonotype was detected many times. The chain uses TRBV7-8 and TRBJ2-7; the D is unclear. CDR1 and CDR2 (germline): SGHVS, FQNEAQ. Trimming shortened V by 1 base and J by 2 bases, and 9 bases separated the two germline ends. The CDR3 sequence is 14 residues long. The CDR3 bases are TGTGCCAGCAGCTTAGGGACGGCGACCTACGAGCAGTACTTC. Translating gives CASSLGTATYEQYF. Together with reference TRBV7-8 and TRBJ2-7, the CDR3 gives the full variable domain: GAGVSQSPRYKVAKRGQDVALRCDPISGHVSLFWYQQALGQGPEFLTYFQNEAQLDKSGLPSDRFFAERPEGSVSTLKIQRTQQEDSAVYLCASSLGTATYEQYFGPGTRLTVT.

This clonotype was detected many times. The J gene is TRBJ1-5, the V gene TRBV28; D gene unclear. Germline-derived CDR1 and CDR2 are MDHEN and SYDVKM. V lost 3 bases, J lost 4 bases, and 13 bases lay in between. This CDR3 region has 15 residues. CDR3 sequence: CASSFSGRLNQPQHF. The CDR3, as DNA: TGTGCCAGCAGTTTCTCAGGCAGGTTAAATCAGCCCCAGCATTTT.

The chain carries TRBV7-6 and TRBJ2-3; TRBD2 agrees at 8 bases. Germline CDR1 SGHVS, CDR2 FNYEAQ. J was trimmed by 4 bases and V by 5 bases; bases with no gene match: 5. The length of the CDR3 is 14 residues. In DNA, the CDR3 is TGTGCCAGCAGCCTTAGCGGGGTCCCAGATACGCAGTATTTT. This codes for CASSLSGVPDTQYF.

This clonotype was detected ten times or more. V is TRBV5-1 and J is TRBJ2-1, with D possibly being TRBD1 (6 bases). V dropped 4 bases and J dropped 8 bases, with 22 bases sitting between them. The CDR3 has 16 residues. CDR1 is SGHRS, CDR2 YFSETQ, per germline. The CDR3 protein is CASSLTQGIAGDEQFF. DNA for the CDR3: TGCGCCAGCAGCCTGACCCAGGGGATAGCCGGGGATGAGCAGTTCTTC.

This clonotype was picked up many times. This chain uses TRBV3-1 with TRBJ1-4; tentative D call: TRBD1 (5 bases). Deletions cut 4 bases from V and 7 bases from J, with 13 bases between. The CDR3 runs 14 residues. The germline CDR1 and CDR2 sequences are LGHDT and YNNKEL (reference sequence). CDR3 in DNA: TGTGCCAGCAGCCCGTCGGGGGTCGGTGAAAAACTGTTTTTT. Its protein product is CASSPSGVGEKLFF.

The table lists this clonotype with many counts. The chain uses TRBV18 and TRBJ1-5, with D possibly TRBD1 on 6 matching bases. V lost 2 bases to trimming and J lost 4 bases, with 12 bases between them. Per germline, CDR1 KGHSH and CDR2 LQKENI. This CDR3 comprises 15 residues. The CDR3 DNA reads as TGTGCCAGCTCACCATTTAAAGGGGGAAATCAGCCCCAGCATTTT. Protein product: CASSPFKGGNQPQHF.

This clonotype has a handful of counts. The V and J genes are TRBV29-1 and TRBJ2-3; the match to TRBD2 covers 7 bases. Losses at the gene ends were 7 bases for V and 1 base for J; bases not matched to a gene: 8. Germline-derived CDR1 and CDR2 are SQVTM and ANQGSEA. The CDR3 length is 14 residues. CDR3 region: CSASSGTGTDTQYF. The CDR3 nucleotides are TGCAGCGCTTCAAGCGGGACGGGCACAGATACGCAGTATTTT.

This clonotype was observed at least ten times. The chain has TRBV6-2 or TRBV6-3 and TRBJ1-5; D gene uncertain. V was cut by 5 bases and J by 9 bases, with 14 bases left in between. Per germline, CDR1 MNHEY and CDR2 SVGEGT. The length of the CDR3 is 13 residues. Here the CDR3 reads CASSVGPLGPQHF. The DNA of the CDR3 is TGTGCCAGCAGTGTCGGACCCTTAGGGCCCCAGCATTTT.

This clonotype was counted at least ten times. The CDR3 is CASSLAWRSSYNEQFF. CDR3 DNA sequence: TGCGCCAGCAGCTTGGCATGGCGGAGCTCCTACAATGAGCAGTTCTTC. This chain connects TRBV5-1 to TRBJ2-1, with unresolved D. CDR3 length: 16 residues. The germline V gene encodes CDR1 SGHRS and CDR2 YFSETQ. Trimming removed 0 bases at V and 0 bases at J, with 10 bases between.

There are many counts of this clonotype. The chain links TRBV20-1 to TRBJ2-1, with unresolved D. CDR1 is DFQATT, CDR2 SNEGSKA, per germline (reference sequence). Deletions cut 3 bases from V and 4 bases from J, with 7 bases between. This CDR3 has 12 amino acids. CDR3 sequence: CSASGWYNEQFF. In DNA form, the CDR3 reads TGCAGTGCTAGCGGGTGGTACAATGAGCAGTTCTTC.

The chain is built from TRBV11-2 and TRBJ2-1, with TRBD2 identical over 11 bases. Germline CDR1 SGHAT, CDR2 FQNNGV. J was trimmed by 2 bases and V by 5 bases; bases with no gene match: 8. The CDR3 sequence is 17 residues long. CDR3 DNA: TGTGCCAGCAGCCATGCCGGGACTAGCGGAACCTACAATGAGCAGTTCTTC. Translation gives CASSHAGTSGTYNEQFF.

A few counts support this clonotype. Since the CDR3 does not end with the conserved phenylalanine or tryptophan, this likely comes from a read error. V usage is TRBV18 and J usage is TRBJ2-7, with TRBD2 matching over 14 bases. The germline gives CDR1 KGHSH, CDR2 LQKENI. V dropped 3 bases and J dropped 6; count of bases not matched to a gene: 4. The CDR3 consists of 15 residues. The chain's CDR3 is CASSPAGTSGSEQYY. In nucleotides, the CDR3 is TGTGCCAGCTCACCCGCGGGGACTAGCGGGAGCGAGCAGTACTAC.

The V gene is TRBV5-4, the J gene TRBJ2-7, with 10 bases that match TRBD2. This CDR3 contains 17 residues. Trimming took 2 bases from V and 6 from J; bases not matched to a gene: 14. Germline V gives CDR1 SGHNT, CDR2 YYREEE (reference sequence). CDR3 DNA sequence: TGTGCCAGCAGCTTCGACCGACTAGCGGGTCCGGGTTCCGAGCAGTACTTC. Protein sequence: CASSFDRLAGPGSEQYF.

The rearrangement joins TRBV20-1 to TRBJ1-5, with TRBD1 matching 7 bases. Germline trimming cut 3 bases from V and 7 bases from J; bases unmatched to any gene: 12. Germline V gene sequence: CDR1 DFQATT, CDR2 SNEGSKA (reference sequence). The CDR3 is 15 amino acids. The CDR3 loop is CSASLLVTGNQPQHF. The CDR3 DNA follows: TGCAGTGCTAGTCTCCTTGTGACAGGGAACCAGCCCCAGCATTTT.

The table lists this clonotype with many counts. The rearrangement links TRBV29-1 to TRBJ2-1; D call uncertain. Germline V gene lookup returns CDR1 SQVTM and CDR2 ANQGSEA. This CDR3 spans 16 amino acids. V was clipped by 0 bases and J by 2 bases, with 14 bases between them. In DNA, the CDR3 is TGCAGCGTTGAAGATTCGTGGGGTCTCACCTACAATGAGCAGTTCTTC. It is translated as CSVEDSWGLTYNEQFF.

Many counts were recorded for this clonotype. This chain joins TRBV20-1 and TRBJ2-7; 8 bases are shared with TRBD1. CDR1 DFQATT and CDR2 SNEGSKA come from the germline V gene (reference sequence). V shed 2 bases and J 0 bases; nucleotides not matched to a gene: 3. CDR3 size: 14 residues. In DNA form, the CDR3 reads TGCAGTGCTAGACAGGGGGCCAGCTCCTACGAGCAGTACTTC. It codes for CSARQGASSYEQYF.

This clonotype has only a few counts. The V gene is TRBV2, the J gene TRBJ2-1; no definite D call. CDR3 size: 12 residues. With 7 bases removed from V and 7 bases from J, the gap between germline ends came to 11 bases. The germline CDR1 and CDR2 sequences are SNHLY and FYNNEI. The CDR3 region has the DNA TGTGCCAGCAAAGAATTTATAAATGAGCAGTTCTTC. Translation: CASKEFINEQFF. Supplemented by reference TRBV2 and TRBJ2-1, the full variable domain reads EPEVTQTPSHQVTQMGQEVILRCVPISNHLYFYWYRQILGQKVEFLVSFYNNEISEKSEIFDDQFSVERPDGSNFTLKIRSTKLEDSAMYFCASKEFINEQFFGPGTRLTVL.

The CDR3 DNA is TGCGCCAGCAGCCAAGTGACAGGGGGGTACGAGCAGTACTTC. Residues: CASSQVTGGYEQYF. The chain has TRBV4-1 and TRBJ2-7; 9 bases map to TRBD1. The CDR3 totals 14 residues. V was clipped by 1 base and J by 4 bases; unmatched bases: 2. CDR1 and CDR2 (germline): MGHRA, YSYEKL.

This clonotype was observed a handful of times. The rearrangement links TRBV28 to TRBJ2-4; D perhaps matches TRBD1 (6 bases). V shed 6 bases and J shed 0 bases, with 15 bases lying between them. The length of the CDR3 is 16 residues. Looked up from germline, CDR1 is MDHEN and CDR2 is SYDVKM. DNA for the CDR3: TGTGCCAGCAGATCAGGGGCCGTCCTAGCCAAAAACATTCAGTACTTC. Translation gives CASRSGAVLAKNIQYF.

The chain links TRBV4-3 to TRBJ1-5; no firm D call. Trimming took off 2 bases at V and 3 bases at J, with 5 bases between the two ends. CDR3 length: 13 residues. Germline CDR1 LGHNA, CDR2 YSLEER. DNA for the CDR3: TGCGCCAGCAGCCAAATCCTCAATCAGCCCCAGCATTTT. Encoded protein: CASSQILNQPQHF.